This T cell receptor (beta chain) appears in the sequencing data of a study of cytomegalovirus exposure and HLA in healthy donors. The method was immunoSEQ multiplex PCR; TCRdb's version includes in-frame clones alone and lacks a portion of them. The table records tens of thousands of clones, about nine tenths of them present only once. The TCR was taken from a man younger than 35 in good health and CMV-seronegative. The source material was PBMCs.

The DNA of the CDR3 is TGCGCCAGCAGCCTACCCGACAGGGTAAGCGTAATGAACACTGAAGCTTTCTTT. This encodes CASSLPDRVSVMNTEAFF. The genes are TRBV10-1 and TRBJ1-1; 7 positions match TRBD1. The CDR3 is 18 residues long. The V gene end was trimmed by 6 bases and the J gene end by 0 bases; junction bases not matched to a gene: 16. In germline, CDR1 is WNHNN, CDR2 SYGVQD (reference sequence).